A selection of T cell receptor beta chains follows, all from one sample in a study of cytomegalovirus exposure and HLA in healthy donors. Sequenced by immunoSEQ multiplex PCR; TCRdb stores in-frame clones only, minus some. Counted here are some 190,000 clones, about 77% occurring once; the ten biggest clones make up over 2%. Sequenced input: PBMCs. These receptors were collected from a woman younger than 45 in good health and CMV-seropositive. Each CDR3 is given with its conserved first and last residue. The order of the fields is D gene, J gene, clone size, V gene, CDR3 protein, CDR3 DNA. D genes are given only for firm matches. The size field is filled for only some rows; it gives once, few, many or a size class.

>TRBD2|TRBJ2-5|-|TRBV10-3
CAISDASGDKETQYF
TGTGCCATCAGTGATGCTAGCGGAGACAAAGAGACCCAGTACTTC
>-|TRBJ1-1|-|TRBV4-2
CASSQDRGGGNTEAFF
TGTGCCAGCAGCCAAGATCGTGGGGGGGGAAACACTGAAGCTTTCTTT
>-|TRBJ2-7|-|TRBV7-8
CASSRGSYEQYF
TGTGCCAGCAGCAGGGGGTCCTACGAGCAGTACTTC
>-|TRBJ1-1|few|TRBV28
CASSLLRARRMNTEAFF
TGTGCCAGCAGTTTATTAAGGGCAAGGAGGATGAACACTGAAGCTTTCTTT
>TRBD1|TRBJ1-6|-|TRBV7-2
CASSLEGTVFNYNSPLHF
TGTGCCAGCAGCTTAGAGGGGACAGTCTTCAACTATAATTCACCCCTCCACTTT
>TRBD1|TRBJ1-5|-|TRBV10-3
CAISDRGSNQPQHF
TGTGCCATCAGCGACAGGGGTAGCAATCAGCCCCAGCATTTT
>-|TRBJ1-1|-|TRBV6-4
CASSTWRGTEAFF
TGTGCCAGCAGTACGTGGCGAGGCACTGAAGCTTTCTTT
>-|TRBJ2-7|few|TRBV28
CASSLFSTGYEQYF
TGTGCCAGCAGTTTATTCTCGACAGGCTACGAGCAGTACTTC
>-|TRBJ2-7|-|TRBV7-9
CASRDQGYEQYF
TGTGCCAGCAGAGACCAGGGGTACGAGCAGTACTTC
>TRBD2|TRBJ2-3|few|TRBV7-2
CASSLDGGRDTQYF
TGTGCCAGCAGCTTAGACGGCGGGAGAGATACGCAGTATTTT
>-|TRBJ2-7|few|TRBV5-1
CASSVLAEITYEQYF
TGCGCCAGCAGCGTCTTAGCGGAAATCACCTACGAGCAGTACTTC
>-|TRBJ2-1|-|TRBV7-2
CASSFRVYAGQDNEQFF
TGTGCCAGCAGCTTTCGGGTTTACGCGGGGCAAGACAATGAGCAGTTCTTC
>-|TRBJ2-2|once|TRBV7-3
CASSLNGGLPGELFF
TGTGCCAGCAGCTTAAACGGAGGACTTCCCGGGGAGCTGTTTTTT
>TRBD1|TRBJ1-2|-|TRBV7-9
CASSLDLTGNYGYTF
TGTGCCAGCAGCTTAGACCTGACAGGGAACTATGGCTACACCTTC
>TRBD1|TRBJ2-2|few|TRBV19
CASTEQGSYTGELFF
TGTGCCAGTACTGAACAGGGGTCATACACCGGGGAGCTGTTTTTT
>TRBD2|TRBJ2-1|-|TRBV9
CASSVSGLAPVGYNEQFF
TGTGCCAGCAGCGTATCGGGACTAGCGCCGGTAGGATACAATGAGCAGTTCTTC
>-|TRBJ1-3|-|TRBV19
CASKAGRGSGNTIYF
TGTGCCAGTAAGGCCGGCAGGGGCTCTGGAAACACCATATATTTT
>-|TRBJ1-1|-|TRBV5-6
CASSSTRGTEAFF
TGTGCCAGCAGCTCAACCAGGGGCACTGAAGCTTTCTTT
>TRBD1|TRBJ2-1|many|TRBV5-1
CASSDPGQGGNEQFF
TGCGCCAGCAGCGATCCGGGACAGGGGGGCAATGAGCAGTTCTTC
>TRBD1|TRBJ2-5|-|TRBV18
CASSPPGRGQGRGETQYF
TGTGCCAGCTCACCACCGGGGAGAGGACAGGGTCGGGGAGAGACCCAGTACTTC
>-|TRBJ1-6|-|TRBV6-6
CASTGQPIVSPLHF
TGTGCCAGCACCGGACAGCCGATCGTTTCACCCCTCCACTTT
>TRBD1|TRBJ2-7|few|TRBV6-6
CASSYPGRDRGSEQYF
TGTGCCAGCAGTTACCCCGGGAGGGACAGGGGGAGCGAGCAGTACTTC
>-|TRBJ1-2|once|TRBV7-9
CASSRDRPYGYTF
TGTGCCAGCAGCCGAGACAGACCCTATGGCTACACCTTC
>-|TRBJ1-2|-|TRBV19
CASSDSQDLYGYTF
TGTGCCAGTAGCGACAGTCAAGACCTCTATGGCTACACCTTC
>TRBD1|TRBJ1-1|-|TRBV7-9
CASSPRGTGGRNTEAFF
TGTGCCAGCAGTCCTCGAGGGACAGGGGGCAGGAACACTGAAGCTTTCTTT
>TRBD1|TRBJ1-6|-|TRBV7-9
CASSLGQGWPPLHF
TGTGCCAGCAGCTTAGGACAGGGTTGGCCACCCCTCCACTTT
>-|TRBJ1-1|few|TRBV7-2
CASSSGSVNTEAFF
TGTGCCAGCAGCTCCGGGTCCGTGAACACTGAAGCTTTCTTT
>-|TRBJ2-2|once|TRBV7-8
CASIPRVRDTGELFF
TGTGCCAGCATCCCCCGGGTTCGGGACACCGGGGAGCTGTTTTTT
>-|TRBJ1-5|-|TRBV19
CASSTQGPGRQPQHF
TGTGCCAGTAGTACACAGGGACCGGGACGGCAGCCCCAGCATTTT
>-|TRBJ2-1|-|TRBV29-1
CRRGGTYNEQFF
TGCAGGAGGGGGGGGACCTACAATGAGCAGTTCTTC
>TRBD1|TRBJ2-1|-|TRBV2
CASSVDRVLYNEQFF
TGTGCCAGCAGCGTTGACAGGGTCCTCTACAATGAGCAGTTCTTC
>-|TRBJ1-2|-|TRBV7-2
CASSETYGYTF
TGTGCCAGCAGCGAGACTTATGGCTACACCTTC
>-|TRBJ1-3|-|TRBV30
CAWPRGDGDTIYF
TGTGCCTGGCCACGGGGGGATGGGGACACCATATATTTT
>-|TRBJ1-2|once|TRBV4-3
CASSHPDSYGYTF
TGCGCCAGCAGCCACCCGGACAGCTATGGCTACACCTTC
>-|TRBJ1-3|few|TRBV6-1
CASRYSGNTIYF
TGTGCCAGCAGATATAGTGGAAACACCATATATTTT
>TRBD2|TRBJ2-2|-|TRBV10-3
CAIMGLAGVGGTGELFF
TGTGCCATCATGGGACTAGCGGGAGTAGGTGGAACCGGGGAGCTGTTTTTT
>TRBD1|TRBJ2-7|-|TRBV19
CASNNPGQDYEQYF
TGTGCCAGTAACAATCCGGGACAGGACTACGAGCAGTACTTC
>-|TRBJ2-2|few|TRBV9
CASSVGQNTGELFF
TGTGCCAGCAGCGTAGGACAGAACACCGGGGAGCTGTTTTTT
>-|TRBJ1-4|-|TRBV29-1
CSVDSGFTNEKLFF
TGCAGCGTTGATAGTGGTTTTACTAATGAAAAACTGTTTTTT
>TRBD2|TRBJ2-1|-|TRBV27
CASSPTSGAPLPSSYNEQFF
TGTGCCAGCAGCCCGACTAGCGGGGCCCCTCTACCTAGCTCCTACAATGAGCAGTTCTTC
>TRBD2|TRBJ2-3|-|TRBV5-1
CASKAGADTQYF
TGCGCCAGCAAAGCGGGAGCAGATACGCAGTATTTT
>-|TRBJ1-2|-|TRBV18
CASSPGGEGYTF
TGTGCCAGCTCACCTGGGGGGGAAGGCTACACCTTC
>-|TRBJ1-1|once|TRBV7-2
CASSLVLRGEAFF
TGTGCCAGCAGCTTAGTCCTGCGGGGAGAAGCTTTCTTT
>TRBD1|TRBJ2-7|-|TRBV29-1
CSVEEWNRGPYEQYF
TGCAGCGTTGAAGAGTGGAACAGGGGGCCGTACGAGCAGTACTTC
>TRBD1|TRBJ2-5|-|TRBV29-1
CSVGPGQGQETQYF
TGCAGCGTTGGCCCGGGACAGGGGCAAGAGACCCAGTACTTC
>-|TRBJ1-4|-|TRBV27
CASSLYPPKQTNEKLFF
TGTGCCAGCAGTTTATACCCCCCCAAGCAAACTAATGAAAAACTGTTTTTT
>TRBD1|TRBJ1-2|-|TRBV5-1
CASSLEGGPYGYTF
TGCGCCAGCAGCTTGGAAGGGGGCCCCTATGGCTACACCTTC
>TRBD2|TRBJ2-2|-|TRBV5-4
CASSSQAGRGNTGELFF
TGTGCCAGCAGCTCGCAAGCGGGGAGGGGAAACACCGGGGAGCTGTTTTTT
>TRBD1|TRBJ1-2|-|TRBV2
CASSQGTGGLYGYTF
TGTGCCAGCAGCCAGGGGACAGGGGGCCTCTATGGCTACACCTTC
>TRBD2|TRBJ2-3|-|TRBV5-6
CASSWTTSSGRTDTQYF
TGTGCCAGCAGCTGGACCACCTCTAGCGGGCGCACAGATACGCAGTATTTT
>TRBD1|TRBJ1-4|-|TRBV2
CASHRQGSEKLFF
TGTGCCAGCCACAGACAGGGGAGCGAAAAACTGTTTTTT
>TRBD1|TRBJ2-5|-|TRBV7-2
CASSLRGLETQYF
TGTGCCAGCAGCTTAAGGGGGCTGGAGACCCAGTACTTC